This T cell receptor beta chain emerged from a study of OX40 agonist ivuxolimab in advanced cancers. With 3 bases removed from V and 9 bases from J, the gap between germline ends came to 18 bases. Germline V gene lookup returns CDR1 KGHSH and CDR2 LQKENI. The CDR3 extends over 15 amino acids. Measured with immunoSEQ multiplex PCR; TCRdb has only the in-frame clones, and not every one. The sample records 58,000 or so clones, 83% being singletons. The receptor's source is an adult with an advanced solid tumor such as melanoma, head and neck, liver or kidney cancer. The source was CD4+ or CD8+ T cells sorted from blood, collected in a trial of the OX40 agonist ivuxolimab. The chain uses TRBV18 and TRBJ2-1, with D possibly being TRBD2 (7 bases). Here the CDR3 reads CASSPEPGEGVEQFF. CDR3 DNA: TGTGCCAGCTCACCCGAACCCGGGGAGGGGGTTGAGCAGTTCTTC.